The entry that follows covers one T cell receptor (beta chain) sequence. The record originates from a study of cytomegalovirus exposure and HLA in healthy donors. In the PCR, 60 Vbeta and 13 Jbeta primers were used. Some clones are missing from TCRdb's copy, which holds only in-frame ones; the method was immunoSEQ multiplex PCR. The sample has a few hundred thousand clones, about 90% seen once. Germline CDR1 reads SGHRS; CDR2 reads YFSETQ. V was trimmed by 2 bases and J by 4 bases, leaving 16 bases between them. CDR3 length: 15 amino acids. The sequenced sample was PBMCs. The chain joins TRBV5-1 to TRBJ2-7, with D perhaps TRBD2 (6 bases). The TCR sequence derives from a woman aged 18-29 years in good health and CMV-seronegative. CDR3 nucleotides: TGCGCCAGCAGCTTTTTAGGTAGTAGCGGATACGAGCAGTACTTC. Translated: CASSFLGSSGYEQYF.